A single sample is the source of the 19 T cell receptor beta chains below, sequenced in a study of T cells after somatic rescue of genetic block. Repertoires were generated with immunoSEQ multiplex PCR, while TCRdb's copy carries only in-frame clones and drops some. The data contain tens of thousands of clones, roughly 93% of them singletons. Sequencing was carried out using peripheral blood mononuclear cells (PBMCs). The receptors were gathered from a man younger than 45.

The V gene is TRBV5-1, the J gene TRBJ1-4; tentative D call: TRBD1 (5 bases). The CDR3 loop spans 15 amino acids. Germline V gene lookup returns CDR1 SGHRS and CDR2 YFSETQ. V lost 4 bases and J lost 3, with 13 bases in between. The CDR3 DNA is TGCGCCAGCAGCGGAGAGACAGCTTCTAATGAAAAACTGTTTTTT. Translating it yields CASSGETASNEKLFF.

CDR3 loop: CASSLVASSETQYF. The CDR3 DNA is TGTGCCAGCAGCTTAGTAGCTAGTTCAGAGACCCAGTACTTC. The gene calls are TRBV11-3 and TRBJ2-5; D gene ambiguous. Germline CDR1 and CDR2: SGHNT and YENEEA. The CDR3 sequence is 14 residues long. Trimming left V 1 base short and J 4 bases short, with 10 bases between.

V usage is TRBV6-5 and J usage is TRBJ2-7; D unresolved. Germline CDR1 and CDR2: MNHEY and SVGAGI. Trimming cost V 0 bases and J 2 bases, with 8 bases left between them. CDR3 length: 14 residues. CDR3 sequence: CASSYSGSTYEQYF. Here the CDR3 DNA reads TGTGCCAGCAGTTACTCTGGCAGCACCTACGAGCAGTACTTC.

CDR3 region: CATSRGGRQETQYF. The DNA for the CDR3 is TGTGCCACCAGCAGAGGCGGTCGGCAAGAGACCCAGTACTTC. This chain joins TRBV15 and TRBJ2-5; D is undetermined. V lost 1 base and J 2 bases, leaving 8 bases between the germline ends. Germline V CDR1 and CDR2: LNHNV, YYDKDF (reference sequence). The CDR3 runs to 14 residues.

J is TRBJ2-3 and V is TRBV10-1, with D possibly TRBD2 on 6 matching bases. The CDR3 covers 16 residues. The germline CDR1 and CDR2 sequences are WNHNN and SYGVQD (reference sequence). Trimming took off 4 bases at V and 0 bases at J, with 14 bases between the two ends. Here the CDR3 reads CASSARGGASTDTQYF. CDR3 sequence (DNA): TGCGCCAGCAGTGCCCGGGGCGGGGCTAGCACAGATACGCAGTATTTT.

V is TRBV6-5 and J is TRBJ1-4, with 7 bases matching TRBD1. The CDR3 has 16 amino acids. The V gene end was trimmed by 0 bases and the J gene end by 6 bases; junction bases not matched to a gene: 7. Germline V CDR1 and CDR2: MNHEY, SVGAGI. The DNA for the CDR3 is TGTGCCAGCAGTTACTCTAACGACAGGGTAGATGAAAAACTGTTTTTT. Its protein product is CASSYSNDRVDEKLFF.

The CDR3 region has the DNA TGTGCCAGCAGCTTGGGGCTAGGAACTAATGAGCAGTTCTTC. Translating it yields CASSLGLGTNEQFF. The rearrangement uses TRBV5-5 and TRBJ2-1; no clear D gene. The CDR3 loop spans 14 amino acids. CDR1 and CDR2 (germline): SGHKS, YYEKEE (reference sequence). The ends were cut back, 0 bases at V and 7 bases at J, with 11 bases in the middle.

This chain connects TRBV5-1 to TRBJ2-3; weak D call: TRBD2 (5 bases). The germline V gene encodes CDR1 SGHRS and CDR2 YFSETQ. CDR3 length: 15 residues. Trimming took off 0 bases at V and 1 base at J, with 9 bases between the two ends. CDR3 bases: TGCGCCAGCAGCTTGGGCCGGGGTGGCACAGATACGCAGTATTTT. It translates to CASSLGRGGTDTQYF.

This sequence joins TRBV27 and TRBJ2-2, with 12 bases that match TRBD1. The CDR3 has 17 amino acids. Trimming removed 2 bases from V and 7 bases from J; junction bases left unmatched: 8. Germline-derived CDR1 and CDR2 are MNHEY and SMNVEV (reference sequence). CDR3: CASSLGMGQGAYGELFF. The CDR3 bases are TGTGCCAGCAGTTTAGGCATGGGACAGGGGGCCTACGGGGAGCTGTTTTTT.

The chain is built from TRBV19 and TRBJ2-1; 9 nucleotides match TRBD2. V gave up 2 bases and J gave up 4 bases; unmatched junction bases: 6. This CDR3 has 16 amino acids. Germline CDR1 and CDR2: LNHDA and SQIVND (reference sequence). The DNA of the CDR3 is TGTGCCAGTAGTATATCGGCGGGAGGGGCGTACAATGAGCAGTTCTTC. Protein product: CASSISAGGAYNEQFF.

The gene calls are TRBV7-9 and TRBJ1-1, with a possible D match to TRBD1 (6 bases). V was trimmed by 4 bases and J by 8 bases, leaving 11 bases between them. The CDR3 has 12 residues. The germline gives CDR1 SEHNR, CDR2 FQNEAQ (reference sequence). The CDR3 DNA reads TGTGCCAGCAGCTCATCCGACAGGGAAGCTTTCTTT. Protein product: CASSSSDREAFF.

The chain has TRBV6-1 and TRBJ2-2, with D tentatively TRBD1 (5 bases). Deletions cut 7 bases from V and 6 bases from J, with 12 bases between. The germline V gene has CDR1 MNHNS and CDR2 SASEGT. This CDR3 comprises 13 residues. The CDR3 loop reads CASNVPRAGELFF. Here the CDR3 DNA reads TGTGCCAGCAATGTCCCCAGGGCCGGGGAGCTGTTTTTT.

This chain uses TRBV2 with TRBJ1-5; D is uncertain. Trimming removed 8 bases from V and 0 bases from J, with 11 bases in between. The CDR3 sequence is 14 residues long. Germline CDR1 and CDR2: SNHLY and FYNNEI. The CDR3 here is CASQTEYSNQPQHF. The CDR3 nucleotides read TGTGCCAGCCAGACGGAGTATAGCAATCAGCCCCAGCATTTT. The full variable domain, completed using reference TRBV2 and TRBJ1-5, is EPEVTQTPSHQVTQMGQEVILRCVPISNHLYFYWYRQILGQKVEFLVSFYNNEISEKSEIFDDQFSVERPDGSNFTLKIRSTKLEDSAMYFCASQTEYSNQPQHFGDGTRLSIL.

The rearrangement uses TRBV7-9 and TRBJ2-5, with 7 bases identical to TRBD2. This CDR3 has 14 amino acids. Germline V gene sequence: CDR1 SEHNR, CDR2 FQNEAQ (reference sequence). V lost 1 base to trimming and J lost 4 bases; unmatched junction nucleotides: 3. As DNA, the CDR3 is TGTGCCAGCAGCTTAGGGTCGGGGGGAGAGACCCAGTACTTC. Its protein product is CASSLGSGGETQYF. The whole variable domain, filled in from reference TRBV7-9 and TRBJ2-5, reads DTGVSQNPRHKITKRGQNVTFRCDPISEHNRLYWYRQTLGQGPEFLTYFQNEAQLEKSRLLSDRFSAERPKGSFSTLEIQRTEQGDSAMYLCASSLGSGGETQYFGPGTRLLVL.

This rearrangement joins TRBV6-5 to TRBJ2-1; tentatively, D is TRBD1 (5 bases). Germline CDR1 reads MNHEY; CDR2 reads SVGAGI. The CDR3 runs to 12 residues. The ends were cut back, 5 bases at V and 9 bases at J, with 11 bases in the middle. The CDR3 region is CASSRGIGEQFF. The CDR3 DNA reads TGTGCCAGCAGTAGGGGAATCGGTGAGCAGTTCTTC.

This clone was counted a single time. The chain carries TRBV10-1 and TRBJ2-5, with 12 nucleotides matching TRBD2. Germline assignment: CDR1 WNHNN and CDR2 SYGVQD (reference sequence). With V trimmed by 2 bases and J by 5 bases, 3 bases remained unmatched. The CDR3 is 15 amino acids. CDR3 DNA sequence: TGCGCCAGCAGTGAGACTAGCGGGGGGATCGAGACCCAGTACTTC. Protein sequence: CASSETSGGIETQYF.

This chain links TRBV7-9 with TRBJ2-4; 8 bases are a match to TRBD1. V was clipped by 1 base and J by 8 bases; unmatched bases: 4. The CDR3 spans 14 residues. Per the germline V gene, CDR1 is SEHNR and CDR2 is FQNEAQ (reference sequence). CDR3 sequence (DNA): TGTGCCAGCAGCTTAGAACAGGGGGTGGACATTCAGTACTTC. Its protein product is CASSLEQGVDIQYF.

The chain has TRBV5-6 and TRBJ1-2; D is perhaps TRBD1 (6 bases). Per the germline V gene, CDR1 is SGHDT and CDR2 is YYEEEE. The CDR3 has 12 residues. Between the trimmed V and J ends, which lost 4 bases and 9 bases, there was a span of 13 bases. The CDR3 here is CASSPGHGSYTF. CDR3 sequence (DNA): TGTGCCAGCAGCCCGGGACATGGAAGCTACACCTTC.

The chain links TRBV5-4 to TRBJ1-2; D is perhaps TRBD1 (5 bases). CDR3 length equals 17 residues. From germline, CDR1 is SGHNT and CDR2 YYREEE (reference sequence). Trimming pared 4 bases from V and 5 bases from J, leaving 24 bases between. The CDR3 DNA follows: TGTGCCAGCAGCCCTGGTTCGGCGGGGCGCCTTAGGTATGGCTACACCTTC. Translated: CASSPGSAGRLRYGYTF.